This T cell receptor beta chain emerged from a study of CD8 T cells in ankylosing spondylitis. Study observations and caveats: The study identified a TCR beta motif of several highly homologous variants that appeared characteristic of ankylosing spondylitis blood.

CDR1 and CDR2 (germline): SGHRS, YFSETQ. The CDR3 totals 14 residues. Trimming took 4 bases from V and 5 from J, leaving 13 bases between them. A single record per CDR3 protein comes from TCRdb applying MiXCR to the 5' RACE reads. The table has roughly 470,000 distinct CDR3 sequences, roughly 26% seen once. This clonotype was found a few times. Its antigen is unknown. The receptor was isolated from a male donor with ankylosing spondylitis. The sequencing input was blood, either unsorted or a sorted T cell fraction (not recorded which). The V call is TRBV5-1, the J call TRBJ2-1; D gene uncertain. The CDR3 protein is CASSTENTHNEQFF. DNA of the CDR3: TGCGCCAGCAGCACCGAAAACACCCACAATGAGCAGTTCTTC.